This T cell receptor (beta chain) was sequenced in a study of cytomegalovirus exposure and HLA in healthy donors. The study's findings and limits: Under in vitro conditions, a few CMV-associated chains were confirmed as specific for CMV antigens. A later analysis found TCR association rates differed by HLA locus, highest for DRB1 and lowest for HLA-C.

The CDR3 totals 18 residues. In germline, CDR1 is MDHEN, CDR2 SYDVKM. V dropped 1 base and J dropped 5 bases, with 20 bases sitting between them. This clone occurred once. The antigen remains unidentified. Primers for the PCR totalled 60 Vbeta and 13 Jbeta. This table comes from immunoSEQ multiplex PCR, and its TCRdb copy is limited to in-frame clones, with some not included. Among 95,000 to 100,000 clones, roughly four fifths were seen once, and the ten largest hold under 4.5%. The sequenced material came from PBMCs. This TCR was sampled from a female donor in good health and CMV-seropositive. This chain connects TRBV28 to TRBJ1-4, with D possibly TRBD1 on 6 matching bases. CDR3 DNA: TGTGCCAGCAGTTTATCTTTACCCCGGACAGCTTTAAATGAAAAACTGTTTTTT. The encoded protein is CASSLSLPRTALNEKLFF.